The next 11 T cell receptor beta chains were all read from a single sample in a study of T cell repertoires in cytomegalovirus infection. TCRdb processed the reads anew with MiXCR; each CDR3 protein has one entry. Among 490,000 or so distinct CDR3 sequences listed, approximately 10% were seen once. Sequenced sample: PBMCs. Receptors originate from a human donor in good health (CMV status not recorded). Some clones in this sample may be carry-over from other donors' samples.

Ten or more counts support this clonotype. The rearrangement joins TRBV28 to TRBJ1-2, with D maybe TRBD1 (5 bases). V shed 5 bases and J shed 4 bases, with 8 bases lying between them. CDR1 and CDR2 from the germline V gene are MDHEN and SYDVKM. The CDR3 consists of 12 residues. The CDR3 DNA reads as TGTGCCAGCAGTACGACAGTCTATGGCTACACCTTC. Encoded protein: CASSTTVYGYTF.

At least ten counts were recorded for this clonotype. This chain uses TRBV12-3 or TRBV12-4 with TRBJ2-5; 9 nucleotides line up with TRBD1. V lost 3 bases, J lost 6 bases, and 2 bases stayed unmatched. This CDR3 contains 13 residues. This CDR3 reads CASSLGQGQTQYF. The DNA of the CDR3 is TGTGCCAGCAGTTTGGGACAGGGCCAGACCCAGTACTTC.

This clonotype was found many times. The CDR3 loop is CASSLAWGTSGNTIYF. The CDR3 nucleotides read TGTGCCAGCAGCTTAGCGTGGGGGACATCTGGAAACACCATATATTTT. V gene TRBV7-2 combines with J gene TRBJ1-3, with D possibly being TRBD1 (6 bases). The CDR3 spans 16 residues. In germline, CDR1 is SGHTA, CDR2 FQGNSA. The V end was cut by 0 bases, the J end by 1 base, with 10 bases between. Supplemented by reference TRBV7-2 and TRBJ1-3, the full variable domain reads GAGVSQSPSNKVTEKGKDVELRCDPISGHTALYWYRQSLGQGLEFLIYFQGNSAPDKSGLPSDRFSAERTGGSVSTLTIQRTQQEDSAVYLCASSLAWGTSGNTIYFGEGSWLTVV.

The CDR3 loop is CASSFQGALETQYF. CDR3 nucleotides: TGTGCCAGCAGCTTCCAGGGGGCGTTAGAGACCCAGTACTTC. The chain recombines TRBV11-2 with TRBJ2-5; 8 bases agree with TRBD1. V trimming: 3 bases; J trimming: 4 bases; junction bases outside the gene matches: 4. The CDR3 extends over 14 amino acids. From germline, CDR1 is SGHAT and CDR2 FQNNGV.

This clonotype showed up just once. J is TRBJ2-1 and V is TRBV18; 7 bases agree with TRBD1. Germline V gives CDR1 KGHSH, CDR2 LQKENI. The CDR3 runs to 16 residues. The junction had 14 bases not matched to a gene; V was cut back by 6 bases and J by 6 bases. As DNA, the CDR3 is TGTGCCAGCTCCCCTGTCGGATACAGGGGTCTCAATGAGCAGTTCTTC. Translating gives CASSPVGYRGLNEQFF.

This clonotype was seen at least ten times. This chain links TRBV7-2 with TRBJ1-1; D is uncertain. Trimming pared 4 bases from V and 5 bases from J, leaving 14 bases between. CDR1 and CDR2 from the germline V gene are SGHTA and FQGNSA. The CDR3 runs to 14 residues. CDR3 sequence reads: CASSYNGGETEAFF. The CDR3 DNA is TGTGCCAGCAGCTATAATGGCGGAGAGACTGAAGCTTTCTTT.

This clonotype was counted many times. The genes are TRBV7-8 and TRBJ1-1, with D possibly TRBD1 on 5 matching bases. The V end was cut by 0 bases, the J end by 1 base, with 12 bases between. This CDR3 is built from 16 residues. CDR1 and CDR2 (germline): SGHVS, FQNEAQ. The CDR3 region is CASSLAITGENTEAFF. DNA of the CDR3: TGTGCCAGCAGCTTAGCGATCACAGGCGAGAACACTGAAGCTTTCTTT. Based on the CDR3 plus reference TRBV7-8 and TRBJ1-1, the full variable domain is GAGVSQSPRYKVAKRGQDVALRCDPISGHVSLFWYQQALGQGPEFLTYFQNEAQLDKSGLPSDRFFAERPEGSVSTLKIQRTQQEDSAVYLCASSLAITGENTEAFFGQGTRLTVV.

This clonotype occurred many times. V is TRBV6-1 and J is TRBJ1-3; no reliable D call. Per germline, CDR1 MNHNS and CDR2 SASEGT. Trimming took off 1 base at V and 11 bases at J, with 12 bases between the two ends. The CDR3 totals 13 residues. This CDR3 reads CASSEGSDRAIYF. CDR3 nucleotide sequence: TGTGCCAGCAGTGAAGGTTCTGATCGCGCCATATATTTT.

In its sample, this clonotype was seen many times. The chain recombines TRBV12-5 with TRBJ2-3; D is ambiguous. Trimming took 4 bases from V and 1 from J, leaving 3 bases between them. CDR3 size: 12 residues. CDR1 and CDR2 from the germline V gene are LGHNT and FRNRAP. The CDR3 loop reads CASGSRTDTQYF. The CDR3, as DNA: TGTGCTAGTGGTTCTCGCACAGATACGCAGTATTTT.

This clonotype was counted many times. The chain joins TRBV12-3 or TRBV12-4 to TRBJ2-5, with TRBD2 matching 9 bases. The CDR3 consists of 15 residues. Unmatched junction bases numbered 6, after V lost 5 bases and J lost 2 bases. The CDR3 protein is CASSPRLAEQETQYF. The CDR3, as DNA: TGTGCCAGCAGTCCTAGACTAGCGGAGCAAGAGACCCAGTACTTC.

This clonotype was seen repeatedly, ten times or more. The V call is TRBV11-2, the J call TRBJ1-4, with D maybe TRBD1 (6 bases). The CDR3 consists of 16 residues. From germline, CDR1 is SGHAT and CDR2 FQNNGV. V was clipped by 5 bases and J by 6 bases, with 19 bases between them. This chain's CDR3 is CASSKDLGGADEKLFF. The CDR3 DNA reads TGTGCCAGCAGCAAGGACTTGGGGGGGGCGGATGAAAAACTGTTTTTT.